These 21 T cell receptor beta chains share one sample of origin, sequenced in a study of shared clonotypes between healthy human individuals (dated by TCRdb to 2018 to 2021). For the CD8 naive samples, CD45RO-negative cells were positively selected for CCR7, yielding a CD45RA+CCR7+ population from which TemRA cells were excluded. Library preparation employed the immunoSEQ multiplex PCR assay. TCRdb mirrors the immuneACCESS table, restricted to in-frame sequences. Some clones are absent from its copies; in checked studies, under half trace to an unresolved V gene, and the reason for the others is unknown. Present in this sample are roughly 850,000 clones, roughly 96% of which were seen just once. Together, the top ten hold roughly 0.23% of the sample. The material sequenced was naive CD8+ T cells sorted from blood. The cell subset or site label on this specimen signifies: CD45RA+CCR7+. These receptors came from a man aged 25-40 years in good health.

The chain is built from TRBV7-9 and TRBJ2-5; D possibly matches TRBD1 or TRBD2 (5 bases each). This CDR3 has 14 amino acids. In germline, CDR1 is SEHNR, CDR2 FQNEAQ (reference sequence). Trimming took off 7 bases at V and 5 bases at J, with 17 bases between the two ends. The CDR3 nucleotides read TGTGCCAGCACCCCGGGACCGTCGAGGGAGACCCAGTACTTC. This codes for CASTPGPSRETQYF.

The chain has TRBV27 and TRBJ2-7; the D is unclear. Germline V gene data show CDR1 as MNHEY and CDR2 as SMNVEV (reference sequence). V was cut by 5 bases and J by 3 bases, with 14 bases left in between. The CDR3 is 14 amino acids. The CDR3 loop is CASSNSLNLYEQYF. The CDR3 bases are TGTGCCAGCAGTAACTCCCTAAACCTCTACGAGCAGTACTTC.

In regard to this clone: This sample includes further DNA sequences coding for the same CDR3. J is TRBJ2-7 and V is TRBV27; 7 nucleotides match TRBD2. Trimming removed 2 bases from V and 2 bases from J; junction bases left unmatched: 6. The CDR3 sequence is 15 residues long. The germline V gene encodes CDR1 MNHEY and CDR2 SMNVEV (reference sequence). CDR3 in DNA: TGTGCCAGCAGTTTACGCGGGAGTCTAACCTACGAGCAGTACTTC. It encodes CASSLRGSLTYEQYF.

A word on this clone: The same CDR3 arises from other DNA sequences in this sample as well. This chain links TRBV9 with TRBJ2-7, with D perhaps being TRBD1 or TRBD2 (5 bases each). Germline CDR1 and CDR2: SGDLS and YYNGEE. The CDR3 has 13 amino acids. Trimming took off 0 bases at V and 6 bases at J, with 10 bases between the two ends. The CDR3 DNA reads TGTGCCAGCAGCGTAGGGGGGAGCGGCGAGCAGTACTTC. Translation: CASSVGGSGEQYF.

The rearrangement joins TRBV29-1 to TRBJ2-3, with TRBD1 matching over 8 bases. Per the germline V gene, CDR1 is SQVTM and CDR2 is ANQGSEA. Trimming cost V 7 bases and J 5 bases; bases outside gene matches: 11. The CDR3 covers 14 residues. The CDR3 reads CSAGSGGALDTQYF. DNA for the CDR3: TGCAGCGCTGGGTCAGGGGGCGCGTTAGATACGCAGTATTTT.

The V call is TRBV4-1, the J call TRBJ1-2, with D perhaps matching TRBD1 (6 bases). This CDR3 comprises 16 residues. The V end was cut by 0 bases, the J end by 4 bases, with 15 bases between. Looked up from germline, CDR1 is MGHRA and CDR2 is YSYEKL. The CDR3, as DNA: TGCGCCAGCAGCCAAGATCGGGGGCTAGGGAGCTATGGCTACACCTTC. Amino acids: CASSQDRGLGSYGYTF.

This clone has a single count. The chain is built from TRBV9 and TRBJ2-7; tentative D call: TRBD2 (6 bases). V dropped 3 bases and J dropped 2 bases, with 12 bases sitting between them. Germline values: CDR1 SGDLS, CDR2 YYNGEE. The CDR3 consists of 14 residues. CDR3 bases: TGTGCCAGCAGCGCGACGGGACTTACCTACGAGCAGTACTTC. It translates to CASSATGLTYEQYF. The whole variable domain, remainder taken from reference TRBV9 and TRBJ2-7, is DSGVTQTPKHLITATGQRVTLRCSPRSGDLSVYWYQQSLDQGLQFLIQYYNGEERAKGNILERFSAQQFPDLHSELNLSSLELGDSALYFCASSATGLTYEQYFGPGTRLTVT.

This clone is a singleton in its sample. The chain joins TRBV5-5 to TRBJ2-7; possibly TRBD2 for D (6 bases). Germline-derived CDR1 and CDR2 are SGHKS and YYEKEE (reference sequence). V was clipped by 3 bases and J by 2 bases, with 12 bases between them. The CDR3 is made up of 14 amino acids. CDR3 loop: CASSYLASAYEQYF. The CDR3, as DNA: TGTGCCAGCAGCTACCTAGCGAGCGCCTACGAGCAGTACTTC.

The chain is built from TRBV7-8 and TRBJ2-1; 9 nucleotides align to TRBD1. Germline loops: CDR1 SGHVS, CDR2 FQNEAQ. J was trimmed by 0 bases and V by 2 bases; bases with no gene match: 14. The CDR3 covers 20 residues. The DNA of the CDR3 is TGTGCCAGCAGCTTACCTCGACAGGGGGTAAAACATGGCTCCTACAATGAGCAGTTCTTC. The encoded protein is CASSLPRQGVKHGSYNEQFF.

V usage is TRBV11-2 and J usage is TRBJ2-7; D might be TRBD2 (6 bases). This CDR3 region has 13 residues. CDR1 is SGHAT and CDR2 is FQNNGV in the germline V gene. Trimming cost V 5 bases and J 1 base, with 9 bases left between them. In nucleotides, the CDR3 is TGTGCCAGCAGCGAGACTAGTTCCTACGAGCAGTACTTC. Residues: CASSETSSYEQYF.

CDR3 sequence (DNA): TGTGCCAGCAGTGAACACTACGAAGGACAGGGGTACGAGCAGTACTTC. This encodes CASSEHYEGQGYEQYF. The V call is TRBV6-1, the J call TRBJ2-7, with TRBD1 matching over 9 bases. The junction had 9 bases not matched to a gene; V was cut back by 2 bases and J by 4 bases. The CDR3 length is 16 residues. The germline V gene has CDR1 MNHNS and CDR2 SASEGT.

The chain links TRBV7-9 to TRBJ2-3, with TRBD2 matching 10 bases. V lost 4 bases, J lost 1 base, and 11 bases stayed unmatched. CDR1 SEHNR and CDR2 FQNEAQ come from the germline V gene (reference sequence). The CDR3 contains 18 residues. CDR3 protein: CASSYPAGTSAGTDTQYF. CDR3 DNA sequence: TGTGCCAGCAGCTACCCAGCCGGGACTAGCGCTGGCACAGATACGCAGTATTTT.

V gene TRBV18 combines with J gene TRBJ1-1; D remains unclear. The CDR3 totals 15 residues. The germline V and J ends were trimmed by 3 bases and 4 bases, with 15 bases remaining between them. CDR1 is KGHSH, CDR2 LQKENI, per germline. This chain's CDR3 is CASSPRRPEGTEAFF. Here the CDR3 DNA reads TGTGCCAGCTCACCGCGGAGGCCGGAGGGCACTGAAGCTTTCTTT.

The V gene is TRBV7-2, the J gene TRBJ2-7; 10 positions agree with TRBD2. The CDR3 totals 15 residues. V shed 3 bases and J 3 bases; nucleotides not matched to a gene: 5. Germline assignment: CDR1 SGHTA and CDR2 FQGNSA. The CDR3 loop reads CASSLIGTSVYEQYF. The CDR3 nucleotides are TGTGCCAGCAGCTTGATCGGGACTAGCGTCTACGAGCAGTACTTC.

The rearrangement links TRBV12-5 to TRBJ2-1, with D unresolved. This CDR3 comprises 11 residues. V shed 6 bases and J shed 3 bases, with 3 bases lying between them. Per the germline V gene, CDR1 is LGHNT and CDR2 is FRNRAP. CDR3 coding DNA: TGTGCTAGTGGATACTACAATGAGCAGTTCTTC. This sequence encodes CASGYYNEQFF.

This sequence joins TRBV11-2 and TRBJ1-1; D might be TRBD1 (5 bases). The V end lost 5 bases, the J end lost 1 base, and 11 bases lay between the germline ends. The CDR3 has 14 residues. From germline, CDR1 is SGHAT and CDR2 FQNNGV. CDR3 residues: CASSKTGRNTEAFF. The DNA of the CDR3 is TGTGCCAGCAGCAAAACAGGCCGGAACACTGAAGCTTTCTTT.

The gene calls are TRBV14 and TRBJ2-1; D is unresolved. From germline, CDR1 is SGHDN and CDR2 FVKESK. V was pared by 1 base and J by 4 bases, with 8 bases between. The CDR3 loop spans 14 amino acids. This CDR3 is CASSQGFPYNEQFF. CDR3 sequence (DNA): TGTGCCAGCAGCCAAGGGTTCCCGTACAATGAGCAGTTCTTC.

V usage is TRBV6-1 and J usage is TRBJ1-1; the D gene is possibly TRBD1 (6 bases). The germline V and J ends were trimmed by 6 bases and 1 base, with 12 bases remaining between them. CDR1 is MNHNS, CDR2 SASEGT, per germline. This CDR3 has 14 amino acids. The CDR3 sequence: CASRDDRKNTEAFF. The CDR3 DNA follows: TGTGCCAGCAGAGACGACAGGAAGAACACTGAAGCTTTCTTT.

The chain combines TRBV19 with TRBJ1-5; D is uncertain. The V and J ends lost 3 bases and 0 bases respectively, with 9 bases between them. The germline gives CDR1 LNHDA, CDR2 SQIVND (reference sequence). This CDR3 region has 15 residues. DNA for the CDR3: TGTGCCAGTAGTATGGGCCCGTATAGCAATCAGCCCCAGCATTTT. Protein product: CASSMGPYSNQPQHF.

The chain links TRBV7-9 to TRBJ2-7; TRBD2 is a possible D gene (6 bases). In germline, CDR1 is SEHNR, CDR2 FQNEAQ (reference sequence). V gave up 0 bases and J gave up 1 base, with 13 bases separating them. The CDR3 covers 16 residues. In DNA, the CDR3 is TGTGCCAGCAGCTTAGCGACGGGGGATCGGTCCTACGAGCAGTACTTC. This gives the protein CASSLATGDRSYEQYF.

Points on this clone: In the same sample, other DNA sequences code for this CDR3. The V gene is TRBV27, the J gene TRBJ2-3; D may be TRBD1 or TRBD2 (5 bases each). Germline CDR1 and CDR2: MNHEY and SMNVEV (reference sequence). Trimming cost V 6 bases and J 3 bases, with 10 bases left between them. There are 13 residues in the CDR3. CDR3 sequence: CASRLGGTDTQYF. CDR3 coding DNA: TGTGCCAGCAGGCTTGGGGGTACAGATACGCAGTATTTT.